This T cell receptor (beta chain) is from a study of CD8 T cells in Susac syndrome (dated by TCRdb to about 2019). Notes on the research overall: Of the Susac syndrome patients who were sequenced, about 6 had clinically active disease and roughly eight were in clinical remission. Whether CD8+ T cell activation and differentiation in Susac syndrome was antigen driven was tested using repertoire sequencing. Clonality of the CD8+ T cell repertoire was compared between eleven to twelve healthy donors, roughly 14 Susac syndrome patients and roughly 16 multiple sclerosis patients. At blood withdrawal, Susac syndrome patients were therapy-naive, treated with corticosteroids (with IVIg additionally given to some), or treated with IVIg alone.

What the work shows at the level of the full study, not this receptor alone: The number of individuals in the TCR sequencing and HLA analysis was acknowledged as relatively small. CD8+ repertoires in Susac syndrome showed clonal expansion, which was highest in CD8+ TEMRA cells and was greater in clinically active patients than in remitting patients. Approximately 17 Susac-specific public clones were identified in the total CD8+ repertoire, and five or six Susac-specific public clones were identified in the CD8+ TEMRA repertoire.

On this clonotype itself: It lacks a known antigen. Base quality data are lacking; no much larger clone is found one base away.

High-throughput TCR beta sequencing profiled peripheral blood CD8+ and CD4+ T cells from healthy donors, Susac syndrome patients and multiple sclerosis patients. The Susac syndrome patients fulfilled recently defined diagnostic criteria for either definite or probable disease. Bulk CD8+ and CD4+ T cells were purified magnetically by negative isolation, whereas CD8+ TEMRA cells were enriched by FACS. Blood was collected in EDTA tubes and processed within 24 hours, with PBMCs isolated through density gradient centrifugation. PBMCs intended for TCR sequencing were frozen in liquid nitrogen and were later thawed in a 37 degrees C water bath. Purity of sorted or isolated CD4+, CD8+ and CD8+ TEMRA cells was at least 90%. RNA was extracted using the RNeasy kit, and about 0.5 to 1 microgram was reverse transcribed with random hexamers. The immunoSEQ multiplex PCR assay, which covers 54 Vbeta and 13 Jbeta segments, was used to amplify TCR beta CDR3 regions. Bias from PCR amplification was corrected by using a synthetic template baseline for primer optimization and for computational correction. The paper's data handling went like this. Only productive sequences were kept, with reads annotated to V, D and J genes according to IMGT and analyzed in immunoSEQ Analyzer. Clonality was computed as one minus Shannon entropy normalized by log2 of the number of productive unique sequences. Public and private clones were assessed among the 100 most prevalent clones of each patient and control. Clones were defined as Susac-specific when absent from the healthy and MS cohorts, from over a thousand published viral clones and from other ImmuneACCESS disease sequences. TCRdb redid the processing of the public reads, applying fastp at Q25 and MiXCR, and retained in-frame beta chains. For every CDR3 protein sequence, its rows merge into one entry that carries the most common genes and DNA. The V and J calls were determined by TCRdb, not by the authors. The sample table records about 130,000 distinct CDR3 sequences; 95% of these occur just once. Roughly 0.2% of the sample lies in the top ten.

The sequence derives from a human donor with Susac syndrome. The specimen sequenced was CD8+ T cells from PBMCs.

DNA sequence: TGTGCCAGCAGCTTAGCGCGAGCGGGAGTGCCGGGGGAGCAGTACTTC. This codes for CASSLARAGVPGEQYF. The chain uses TRBV7-9 and TRBJ2-7; TRBD2 matches 8 bases in the middle. Taken from the germline V gene (reference sequence), the CDR1 and CDR2 loops are SEHNR and FQNEAQ. From its cysteine to its phenylalanine, the CDR3 spans 16 amino acids. Only the CDR3 portion is preserved as DNA: 48 bases, with reading frame beginning at the first base. V trim: 0 bases; J trim: 7 bases; unmatched bases: 11.